The next 27 T cell receptor beta chains were all read from a single sample in a study of T cell responses to AZD1222 COVID-19 vaccine. TCRdb's table, derived via immunoSEQ multiplex PCR, lists solely in-frame clones and lacks some. The sample yields under 200,000 clones, roughly nine tenths seen once. This specimen consisted of peripheral blood, obtained on day 0 of AZD1222 vaccination. These receptors were obtained from an adult in good health.

The rearrangement joins TRBV7-3 to TRBJ2-1; 13 nucleotides align to TRBD2. Germline V gives CDR1 SGHTA, CDR2 FQGTGA. This CDR3 has 19 residues. Unmatched junction bases numbered 6, after V lost 1 base and J lost 0 bases. CDR3: CASSLNLLAGGSSYNEQFF. Here the CDR3 DNA reads TGTGCCAGCAGCTTAAATCTACTAGCGGGGGGGAGCTCCTACAATGAGCAGTTCTTC.

This chain connects TRBV5-1 to TRBJ2-7; TRBD2 matches at 9 bases. Trimming removed 3 bases from V and 2 bases from J; junction bases left unmatched: 6. Germline CDR1 and CDR2: SGHRS and YFSETQ. The CDR3 consists of 15 residues. CDR3 DNA sequence: TGCGCCAGCAGCTGGATAGCGGGGGAGGCCTACGAGCAGTACTTC. It is translated as CASSWIAGEAYEQYF.

The V and J genes are TRBV15 and TRBJ1-5; a weak D match, TRBD1 (5 bases). The CDR3 runs 17 residues. In germline, CDR1 is LNHNV, CDR2 YYDKDF (reference sequence). V was cut by 5 bases and J by 2 bases, with 19 bases left in between. Written as DNA, the CDR3 is TGTGCCACCAGCCCGGGGATCGGGGGGACGGGCAATCAGCCCCAGCATTTT. Its translation is CATSPGIGGTGNQPQHF. The full variable domain, rest sourced from reference TRBV15 and TRBJ1-5, is DAMVIQNPRYQVTQFGKPVTLSCSQTLNHNVMYWYQQKSSQAPKLLFHYYDKDFNNEADTPDNFQSRRPNTSFCFLDIRSPGLGDTAMYLCATSPGIGGTGNQPQHFGDGTRLSIL.

In nucleotides, the CDR3 is TGTGCCAGCAAGGAACAGGGCAATCAGCCCCAGCATTTT. Its protein is CASKEQGNQPQHF. This chain connects TRBV2 to TRBJ1-5, with D perhaps TRBD1 (5 bases). Germline CDR1 reads SNHLY; CDR2 reads FYNNEI. CDR3 length: 13 amino acids. Trimming cost V 7 bases and J 2 bases, with 9 bases left between them.

V and J are TRBV19 and TRBJ2-3; D assignment may be TRBD1 or TRBD2 (5 bases each). In germline, CDR1 is LNHDA, CDR2 SQIVND (reference sequence). CDR3 length: 16 residues. V was cut by 5 bases and J by 5 bases, with 20 bases left in between. Here the CDR3 DNA reads TGTGCCAGTAGTCGAGGCCTAATCCGGGACCAAGATACGCAGTATTTT. Protein product: CASSRGLIRDQDTQYF.

This chain uses TRBV13 with TRBJ2-3, with D hard to call. The V and J ends lost 0 bases and 6 bases respectively, with 13 bases between them. Germline V gene lookup returns CDR1 PRHDT and CDR2 FYEKMQ (reference sequence). The CDR3 runs 15 residues. CDR3 DNA sequence: TGTGCCAGCAGCTTAGGCCGAAATGCGGCGGATACGCAGTATTTT. This codes for CASSLGRNAADTQYF.

The rearrangement uses TRBV3-1 (or the pseudogene TRBV3-2) and TRBJ2-2, with a tentative D call TRBD1 (5 bases). Per the germline V gene, CDR1 is LGHDT and CDR2 is YNNKEL (reference sequence). The CDR3 loop spans 14 amino acids. Trimming took 2 bases from V and 5 from J, leaving 9 bases between them. Here the CDR3 DNA reads TGTGCCAGCAGCCAAAACCCAGGGACCGGGGAGCTGTTTTTT. Translation: CASSQNPGTGELFF.

J is TRBJ2-7 and V is TRBV2; D gene ambiguous. V was clipped by 8 bases and J by 1 base, with 9 bases between them. CDR3 length: 12 residues. Germline lookup yields CDR1 SNHLY and CDR2 FYNNEI. CDR3 DNA sequence: TGTGCCAGCCGGGTTGGATCCTACGAGCAGTACTTC. This translates into CASRVGSYEQYF.

The chain carries TRBV5-1 and TRBJ2-3; 7 bases match TRBD1. Losses at the gene ends were 4 bases for V and 3 bases for J; bases not matched to a gene: 8. Germline CDR1 reads SGHRS; CDR2 reads YFSETQ. CDR3 length: 15 amino acids. The chain's CDR3 is CASSVQTGSTDTQYF. CDR3 DNA sequence: TGCGCCAGCAGCGTTCAGACAGGGTCAACAGATACGCAGTATTTT.

J is TRBJ1-5 and V is TRBV11-2; D uncertain. The V end was cut by 3 bases, the J end by 0 bases, with 3 bases between. The CDR3 loop spans 13 amino acids. Germline V gene data show CDR1 as SGHAT and CDR2 as FQNNGV. DNA of the CDR3: TGTGCCAGCAGCTTCAATAGCAATCAGCCCCAGCATTTT. It translates to CASSFNSNQPQHF.

The chain has TRBV5-6 and TRBJ2-7, with D tentatively TRBD1 (6 bases). The CDR3 is 14 amino acids. Germline CDR1 SGHDT, CDR2 YYEEEE. With 4 bases removed from V and 5 bases from J, the gap between germline ends came to 16 bases. CDR3 DNA: TGTGCCAGCAGCATTGTGGGGGCATCGCACGAGCAGTACTTC. It codes for CASSIVGASHEQYF.

The V and J genes are TRBV5-1 and TRBJ1-5; D is unresolved. Germline loops: CDR1 SGHRS, CDR2 YFSETQ. Trimming pared 5 bases from V and 4 bases from J, leaving 13 bases between. CDR3 length: 14 amino acids. DNA of the CDR3: TGCGCCAGCAGGTCCGGCCCCCGGAATCAGCCCCAGCATTTT. Protein: CASRSGPRNQPQHF.

The chain is built from TRBV5-5 and TRBJ2-3; 7 bases fit TRBD1. V lost 0 bases and J lost 2; bases outside the gene matches: 3. Germline-derived CDR1 and CDR2 are SGHKS and YYEKEE (reference sequence). CDR3 length: 15 residues. The CDR3 DNA reads as TGTGCCAGCAGCTTGGATGGGACAGCCACAGATACGCAGTATTTT. This codes for CASSLDGTATDTQYF.

The chain uses TRBV28 and TRBJ1-1, with a possible D match to TRBD1 (6 bases). V was cut by 11 bases and J by 1 base, with 14 bases left in between. The germline gives CDR1 MDHEN, CDR2 SYDVKM. The CDR3 consists of 13 residues. The chain's CDR3 is CALSGATNTEAFF. In nucleotides, the CDR3 is TGTGCCTTATCGGGGGCGACGAACACTGAAGCTTTCTTT.

The gene calls are TRBV6-2 or TRBV6-3 and TRBJ1-1; tentatively, D is TRBD1 (5 bases). From germline, CDR1 is MNHEY and CDR2 SVGEGT. This CDR3 comprises 14 residues. Trimming shortened V by 1 base and J by 7 bases, and 13 bases separated the two germline ends. The CDR3: CASSYWGRDGEAFF. In DNA form, the CDR3 reads TGTGCCAGCAGTTACTGGGGCAGGGACGGTGAAGCTTTCTTT.

The chain links TRBV20-1 to TRBJ1-4; D gene uncertain. The germline V gene encodes CDR1 DFQATT and CDR2 SNEGSKA (reference sequence). The V gene lost 3 bases and the J gene lost 3 bases, with 11 bases spanning the gap. This CDR3 comprises 14 residues. The CDR3 region is CSASDLTSNEKLFF. CDR3 nucleotides: TGCAGTGCTAGTGACCTCACCTCTAATGAAAAACTGTTTTTT.

J is TRBJ2-5 and V is TRBV27, with D unclear. Per germline, CDR1 MNHEY and CDR2 SMNVEV (reference sequence). The CDR3 contains 16 residues. V lost 4 bases, J lost 3 bases, and 18 bases lay in between. The CDR3, as DNA: TGTGCCAGCAGTTACCGGCGTCTCATGAACGAAGAGACCCAGTACTTC. It encodes CASSYRRLMNEETQYF.

The J gene is TRBJ2-2, the V gene TRBV6-5; no firm D call. CDR3 size: 13 residues. Trimming cost V 0 bases and J 6 bases, with 5 bases left between them. CDR1 and CDR2 (germline): MNHEY, SVGAGI. This chain's CDR3 is CASSYSEAGELFF. The CDR3 coding sequence is TGTGCCAGCAGTTACTCTGAAGCCGGGGAGCTGTTTTTT.

The chain carries TRBV6-6 and TRBJ1-2, with D uncertain. The V gene's germline CDR1 is MNHNY and CDR2 SVGAGI (reference sequence). Trimming stripped 10 bases from V and 3 bases from J, with 21 bases between. This CDR3 spans 15 amino acids. This chain's CDR3 is CATHPSARGDYGYTF. The CDR3 DNA reads as TGTGCCACGCACCCGAGCGCCCGCGGCGACTATGGCTACACCTTC.

The chain is built from TRBV7-2 and TRBJ2-7; TRBD1 matches at 8 bases. Trimming took 4 bases from V and 2 from J; bases not matched to a gene: 7. The CDR3 totals 15 residues. CDR1 SGHTA and CDR2 FQGNSA come from the germline V gene. The CDR3 DNA reads TGTGCCAGCAGCTCCTCCGGGACAGGTACCTACGAGCAGTACTTC. Its translation is CASSSSGTGTYEQYF.

This rearrangement joins TRBV19 to TRBJ1-2; 7 bases align to TRBD1. V gave up 2 bases and J gave up 7 bases; unmatched junction bases: 13. Germline V gene lookup returns CDR1 LNHDA and CDR2 SQIVND (reference sequence). The CDR3 consists of 16 residues. The CDR3 loop is CASSIRGRGGGGGYTF. The CDR3 DNA reads as TGTGCCAGTAGTATAAGAGGAAGAGGAGGGGGCGGTGGCTACACCTTC.

The gene calls are TRBV3-1 (or the pseudogene TRBV3-2) and TRBJ2-5; TRBD2 matches 8 bases. CDR1 is LGHDT, CDR2 YNNKEL, per germline (reference sequence). The CDR3 length is 16 residues. V lost 0 bases, J lost 1 base, and 4 bases stayed unmatched. CDR3 nucleotides: TGTGCCAGCAGCCAAGATTACGGGGGGGTCCAAGAGACCCAGTACTTC. The encoded protein is CASSQDYGGVQETQYF.

The J gene is TRBJ2-2, the V gene TRBV11-3, with no clear D. Looked up from germline, CDR1 is SGHNT and CDR2 is YENEEA. The CDR3 covers 13 residues. V was clipped by 5 bases and J by 8 bases, with 12 bases between them. CDR3 in amino acids: CASSLSLKGELFF. In DNA, the CDR3 is TGTGCCAGCAGCCTAAGTCTTAAGGGGGAGCTGTTTTTT. Full variable domain (remainder filled in from reference TRBV11-3 and TRBJ2-2): EAGVVQSPRYKIIEKKQPVAFWCNPISGHNTLYWYLQNLGQGPELLIRYENEEAVDDSQLPKDRFSAERLKGVDSTLKIQPAELGDSAVYLCASSLSLKGELFFGEGSRLTVL.

The V call is TRBV10-3, the J call TRBJ2-7; no firm D call. The CDR3 length is 16 residues. V lost 0 bases to trimming and J lost 6 bases, with 18 bases between them. Germline V gene lookup returns CDR1 ENHRY and CDR2 SYGVKD. The CDR3 is CAISESSPAYTREQYF. CDR3 in DNA: TGTGCCATCAGTGAGTCGTCACCTGCATACACGCGCGAGCAGTACTTC.

V gene TRBV5-8 combines with J gene TRBJ2-2; unclear D gene. This CDR3 has 14 residues. Germline loops: CDR1 SGHTS, CDR2 YDEGEE. Trimming removed 5 bases from V and 1 base from J, with 9 bases in between. This CDR3 is CASSLMGNTGELFF. CDR3 in DNA: TGTGCCAGCAGTCTGATGGGGAACACCGGGGAGCTGTTTTTT.

V is TRBV6-5 and J is TRBJ1-1; D is possibly TRBD1 (6 bases). The V end was cut by 8 bases, the J end by 0 bases, with 13 bases between. The CDR3 sequence is 14 residues long. Germline CDR1 MNHEY, CDR2 SVGAGI. CDR3 DNA: TGTGCCAGCGGTAGGGGGTCCATGAACACTGAAGCTTTCTTT. Amino acid sequence: CASGRGSMNTEAFF.

This chain joins TRBV27 and TRBJ1-6; perhaps TRBD1 as D (5 bases). The CDR3 is 13 amino acids. Germline CDR1 reads MNHEY; CDR2 reads SMNVEV (reference sequence). Trimming shortened V by 3 bases and J by 11 bases, and 11 bases separated the two germline ends. CDR3 sequence (DNA): TGTGCCAGCAGTTTCTTCCAGGGTCCACCCCTCCACTTT. Translation: CASSFFQGPPLHF.